The next 26 T cell receptor beta chains were all read from a single sample in a study of cytomegalovirus exposure and HLA in healthy donors. Use of 60 Vbeta and 13 Jbeta primers characterized the PCR. Method: immunoSEQ multiplex PCR; TCRdb's copy keeps in-frame clones and lacks some. This table has more than 90,000 clones, approximately 68% appearing once. The sequencing input was PBMCs. These receptors all come from a boy aged 5-17 years in good health and CMV-seropositive.

V gene TRBV6-5 combines with J gene TRBJ2-1, with TRBD2 matching 11 bases. Germline loops: CDR1 MNHEY, CDR2 SVGAGI. This CDR3 is built from 15 residues. The V and J ends lost 8 bases and 3 bases, in that order; junction bases with no gene match: 6. CDR3 in DNA: TGTGCCAGCCGCGAACTAGCGGGGGACTACAATGAGCAGTTCTTC. This translates into CASRELAGDYNEQFF.

This sequence joins TRBV7-9 and TRBJ2-7; D gene unclear. The CDR3 sequence is 13 residues long. Germline assignment: CDR1 SEHNR and CDR2 FQNEAQ (reference sequence). The ends were cut back, 6 bases at V and 7 bases at J, with 16 bases in the middle. CDR3 nucleotide sequence: TGTGCCAGCAGTAGCCAGTCCTCCGGGGAGCAGTACTTC. It yields the protein CASSSQSSGEQYF.

This chain links TRBV13 with TRBJ1-1, with 8 bases that match TRBD1. J lost 0 bases, V lost 6 bases, and 6 bases had no gene match. There are 15 residues in the CDR3. From germline, CDR1 is PRHDT and CDR2 FYEKMQ (reference sequence). Written as DNA, the CDR3 is TGTGCCAGCAGATCAAGACAGGGGCTGAACACTGAAGCTTTCTTT. It codes for CASRSRQGLNTEAFF.

CDR3 sequence reads: CASSHRGQGNSPLHF. The CDR3 DNA follows: TGTGCCAGCAGCCACCGAGGACAGGGGAATTCACCCCTCCACTTT. The chain couples TRBV7-3 to TRBJ1-6, with TRBD1 identical over 9 bases. Germline V gives CDR1 SGHTA, CDR2 FQGTGA. J gave up 7 bases and V 5 bases, and 6 bases lay outside the gene matches. This CDR3 has 15 amino acids.

The chain is built from TRBV2 and TRBJ2-7, with 8 bases identical to TRBD2. J gave up 1 base and V 6 bases, and 11 bases lay outside the gene matches. The CDR3 is made up of 16 amino acids. Germline V gene lookup returns CDR1 SNHLY and CDR2 FYNNEI. The CDR3 region is CASSPTSGLESYEQYF. The CDR3 bases are TGTGCCAGCAGCCCAACTAGCGGCTTAGAGTCCTACGAGCAGTACTTC.

This clone showed up just a few times. V and J are TRBV9 and TRBJ1-1, with 9 bases lining up with TRBD1. CDR1 SGDLS and CDR2 YYNGEE come from the germline V gene. Losses at the gene ends were 0 bases for V and 1 base for J; bases not matched to a gene: 13. The CDR3 has 19 residues. DNA for the CDR3: TGTGCCAGCAGCGTAGGAGGGACAGGGAGTTGGGGACGGAACACTGAAGCTTTCTTT. Its translation is CASSVGGTGSWGRNTEAFF.

The chain joins TRBV6-5 to TRBJ2-7, with D hard to call. The germline V gene encodes CDR1 MNHEY and CDR2 SVGAGI. The CDR3 is made up of 15 amino acids. Trimming removed 2 bases at V and 0 bases at J, with 11 bases between. The CDR3 spells CASSYRGFDSYEQYF. The DNA of the CDR3 is TGTGCCAGCAGTTACAGAGGCTTCGACTCCTACGAGCAGTACTTC.

The CDR3 loop is CATSRDRRVENTIYF. Here the CDR3 DNA reads TGTGCCACCAGCAGAGATCGCAGGGTAGAAAACACCATATATTTT. The chain joins TRBV15 to TRBJ1-3, with D maybe TRBD1 (5 bases). Per the germline V gene, CDR1 is LNHNV and CDR2 is YYDKDF (reference sequence). Trimming removed 0 bases from V and 6 bases from J, with 12 bases in between. The CDR3 extends over 15 amino acids.

The V call is TRBV10-3, the J call TRBJ2-7, with 7 bases aligning to TRBD1. The V and J ends lost 6 bases and 6 bases, in that order; junction bases with no gene match: 8. Germline V gene data show CDR1 as ENHRY and CDR2 as SYGVKD. This CDR3 has 13 amino acids. CDR3 DNA: TGTGCCATCAGGGTGACAGGGTTAGGCGAGCAGTACTTC. Residues: CAIRVTGLGEQYF.

The chain links TRBV18 to TRBJ2-5; 11 positions match TRBD2. The CDR3 runs 15 residues. V lost 3 bases to trimming and J lost 4 bases; unmatched junction nucleotides: 4. Germline V gene data show CDR1 as KGHSH and CDR2 as LQKENI. Written as DNA, the CDR3 is TGTGCCAGCTCACCGACTAGCGGGGTAAGAGAGACCCAGTACTTC. Translating it yields CASSPTSGVRETQYF.

V gene TRBV5-1 combines with J gene TRBJ2-1; TRBD1 aligns across 10 bases. The CDR3 runs 13 residues. V was pared by 7 bases and J by 8 bases, with 6 bases of the junction left unmatched. Looked up from germline, CDR1 is SGHRS and CDR2 is YFSETQ. The CDR3 spells CASRDRGVDEQFF. As DNA, the CDR3 is TGCGCCAGCCGGGACAGGGGTGTGGATGAGCAGTTCTTC.

V usage is TRBV7-3 and J usage is TRBJ2-1; 7 nucleotides agree with TRBD1. This CDR3 has 13 amino acids. V lost 3 bases to trimming and J lost 8 bases; unmatched junction nucleotides: 4. The germline gives CDR1 SGHTA, CDR2 FQGTGA. CDR3: CASSLLGGDEQFF. For the CDR3, the DNA is TGTGCCAGCAGCTTGCTAGGGGGCGATGAGCAGTTCTTC.

A few counts support this clone. CDR3 bases: TGTGCCAGCAGCCTGGACAGGCAGAACACTGAAGCTTTCTTT. Translating it yields CASSLDRQNTEAFF. The V gene is TRBV5-6, the J gene TRBJ1-1; 7 nucleotides agree with TRBD1. The CDR3 length is 14 residues. Germline CDR1 is SGHDT and CDR2 is YYEEEE. With V trimmed by 4 bases and J by 1 base, 4 bases remained unmatched.

In this sample, this clone turned up once. This chain links TRBV9 with TRBJ2-3; D ambiguous. The V end was cut by 0 bases, the J end by 3 bases, with 17 bases between. The CDR3 sequence is 17 residues long. Germline CDR1 SGDLS, CDR2 YYNGEE. The CDR3 region has the DNA TGTGCCAGCAGCGTAGATTACTCCGTCTCGTATACAGATACGCAGTATTTT. The encoded protein is CASSVDYSVSYTDTQYF.

This clone was counted between two and nine times. The CDR3 protein is CASSVTPGQGGNTIYF. CDR3 in DNA: TGTGCCAGCAGTGTCACTCCAGGACAAGGGGGAAACACCATATATTTT. This chain uses TRBV2 with TRBJ1-3; D is perhaps TRBD1 (5 bases). Trimming cost V 4 bases and J 4 bases, with 17 bases left between them. The CDR3 loop spans 16 amino acids. From germline, CDR1 is SNHLY and CDR2 FYNNEI.

V and J are TRBV6-6 and TRBJ2-7; 7 bases match TRBD2. Germline V gene lookup returns CDR1 MNHNY and CDR2 SVGAGI (reference sequence). The CDR3 loop spans 15 amino acids. The V and J ends lost 8 bases and 5 bases, in that order; junction bases with no gene match: 15. This CDR3 is CASAGSGTSLNEQYF. CDR3 nucleotide sequence: TGTGCCAGCGCGGGGAGCGGGACGTCTTTGAACGAGCAGTACTTC.

This clone was seen only once. The genes are TRBV5-1 and TRBJ2-1; 7 bases are a match to TRBD1. CDR1 SGHRS and CDR2 YFSETQ come from the germline V gene. The CDR3 extends over 14 amino acids. V was clipped by 1 base and J by 4 bases; unmatched bases: 2. CDR3 in amino acids: CASSLWDSYNEQFF. CDR3 bases: TGCGCCAGCAGCTTGTGGGACAGTTACAATGAGCAGTTCTTC.

V is TRBV5-6 and J is TRBJ2-5; the match to TRBD2 covers 12 bases. The CDR3 is 19 amino acids. The ends lost 1 base at V and 4 bases at J; junction bases unmatched: 14. Looked up from germline, CDR1 is SGHDT and CDR2 is YYEEEE. The CDR3 DNA follows: TGTGCCAGCAGCTTGCGGGCTAGCGGGGGGGGCAGTGTTGGAGAGACCCAGTACTTC. It yields the protein CASSLRASGGGSVGETQYF.

In its sample, this clone was seen a few times. The J gene is TRBJ2-1, the V gene TRBV6-1, with 9 bases matching TRBD2. Germline lookup yields CDR1 MNHNS and CDR2 SASEGT. The length of the CDR3 is 16 residues. After removal of 2 bases from V and 1 base from J, the junction contained 3 bases not matched to a gene. In DNA, the CDR3 is TGTGCCAGCAGTGAATTAGCGGGGGCGTCCTACAATGAGCAGTTCTTC. Its protein product is CASSELAGASYNEQFF.

The CDR3 loop reads CATHTGIQETQYF. The CDR3 DNA reads as TGTGCCACACATACGGGGATCCAAGAGACCCAGTACTTC. The rearrangement joins TRBV10-3 to TRBJ2-5; a weak D match, TRBD2 (5 bases). The V and J ends lost 10 bases and 1 base respectively, with 13 bases between them. Looked up from germline, CDR1 is ENHRY and CDR2 is SYGVKD. CDR3 size: 13 residues.

A single count supports this clone. The V call is TRBV4-2, the J call TRBJ2-3; 12 bases line up with TRBD2. The CDR3 is made up of 17 amino acids. Per the germline V gene, CDR1 is LGHNA and CDR2 is YNFKEQ. Germline trimming cut 1 base from V and 5 bases from J; bases unmatched to any gene: 7. This CDR3 reads CASSQVASGRAGDTQYF. The CDR3 DNA sequence: TGTGCCAGCAGCCAAGTGGCTAGCGGGAGGGCGGGAGATACGCAGTATTTT.

This chain uses TRBV5-4 with TRBJ1-1; TRBD1 matches 7 bases. In germline, CDR1 is SGHNT, CDR2 YYREEE (reference sequence). The CDR3 is 14 residues long. V trimming: 5 bases; J trimming: 3 bases; junction bases outside the gene matches: 7. CDR3 region: CASSRQGIDTEAFF. CDR3 coding DNA: TGTGCCAGCAGTAGACAGGGAATTGACACTGAAGCTTTCTTT.

This chain connects TRBV30 to TRBJ1-4, with D tentatively TRBD1 (6 bases). V was shortened by 1 base and J by 8 bases, with 14 bases between the two germline ends. Germline V gene lookup returns CDR1 GTSNPN and CDR2 SVGIG (reference sequence). CDR3 size: 14 residues. The CDR3 DNA is TGTGCCTGGAGTGCTACCAGGGGACGGGAAAAACTGTTTTTT. This sequence encodes CAWSATRGREKLFF.

This chain connects TRBV29-1 to TRBJ2-3; TRBD1 matches at 7 bases. Germline CDR1 and CDR2: SQVTM and ANQGSEA. V shed 6 bases and J 9 bases; nucleotides not matched to a gene: 6. There are 11 residues in the CDR3. The chain's CDR3 is CSVNDRETQYF. The CDR3, as DNA: TGCAGCGTAAACGACAGGGAAACGCAGTATTTT.

The rearrangement links TRBV19 to TRBJ1-2; D not certain. The V gene lost 7 bases and the J gene lost 3 bases, with 27 bases spanning the gap. Germline CDR1 LNHDA, CDR2 SQIVND (reference sequence). The CDR3 has 18 amino acids. The CDR3 nucleotides are TGTGCCAGTAATTTGCTTATAGGAGGACGGCGGGCAGACTATGGCTACACCTTC. Protein sequence: CASNLLIGGRRADYGYTF.

The rearrangement uses TRBV30 and TRBJ2-7; unclear D gene. Germline V gene sequence: CDR1 GTSNPN, CDR2 SVGIG (reference sequence). The germline V and J ends were trimmed by 3 bases and 1 base, with 13 bases remaining between them. The CDR3 runs 14 residues. The CDR3 coding sequence is TGTGCCTGGAGCGAACGACTGGTATCCTACGAGCAGTACTTC. This gives the protein CAWSERLVSYEQYF.